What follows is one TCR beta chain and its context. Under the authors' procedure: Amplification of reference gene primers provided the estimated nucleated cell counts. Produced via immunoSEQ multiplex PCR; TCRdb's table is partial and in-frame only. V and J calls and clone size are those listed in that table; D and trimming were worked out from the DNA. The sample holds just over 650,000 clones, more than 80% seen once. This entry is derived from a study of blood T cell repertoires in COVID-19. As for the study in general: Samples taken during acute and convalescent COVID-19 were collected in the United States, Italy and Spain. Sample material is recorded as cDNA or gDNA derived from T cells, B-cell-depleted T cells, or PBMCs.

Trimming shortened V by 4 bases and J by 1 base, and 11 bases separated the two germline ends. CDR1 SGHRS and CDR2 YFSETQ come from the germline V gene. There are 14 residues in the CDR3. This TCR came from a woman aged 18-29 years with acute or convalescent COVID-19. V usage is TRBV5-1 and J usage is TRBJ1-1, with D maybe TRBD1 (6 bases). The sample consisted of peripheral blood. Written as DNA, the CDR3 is TGCGCCAGCAGCCTGGGGGCAAGGAACACTGAAGCTTTCTTT. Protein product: CASSLGARNTEAFF.